Only one count was recorded for the clone carrying this T cell receptor beta chain. What it binds is unknown. This sample includes further DNA sequences coding for the same CDR3. Data came from immunoSEQ multiplex PCR; TCRdb stores just in-frame clones and leaves some out. This sample has just over 2,000,000 clones, with roughly 96% found just once. The sample is drawn from a study of shared clonotypes between healthy human individuals. Study results and caveats: Naive subsets tended to show greater estimated richness than memory subsets.

Germline-derived CDR1 and CDR2 are SGHRS and YFSETQ. V was shortened by 0 bases and J by 2 bases, with 9 bases between the two germline ends. The CDR3 is made up of 14 amino acids. The clonotype originates from a man between 18 and 29 years old in good health. The sequenced sample consisted of naive CD4+ T cells sorted from blood. The subset was: CD45RA+ positively selected. The chain combines TRBV5-1 with TRBJ2-7; a possible D gene is TRBD2 (5 bases). CDR3 residues: CASSLAPTTYEQYF. In DNA form, the CDR3 reads TGCGCCAGCAGCTTGGCGCCGACTACCTACGAGCAGTACTTC.